This TCR beta chain was documented in a study of patients and donors after allogeneic stem cell transplantation. TCRdb analysed the RT-PCR reads with MiXCR anew, one entry per CDR3 protein. The repertoire includes about 410,000 distinct CDR3 sequences, roughly 16% of them detected once, and less than 8% sits in the top ten. The CDR3 length is 16 residues. Germline loops: CDR1 SGHRS, CDR2 YFSETQ. V was cut by 3 bases and J by 2 bases, with 15 bases left in between. The clonotype was recovered from a human donor who was either an allogeneic HSCT recipient or a stem cell or donor lymphocyte infusion donor (not recorded which). It is not recorded whose cells these are; they may come from a transplant donor. Sequencing was performed on blood, either unsorted or a sorted T cell fraction (not recorded which). This rearrangement joins TRBV5-1 to TRBJ2-1, with D maybe TRBD2 (6 bases). The CDR3 loop is CASSWGDQRAYNEQFF. The CDR3 region has the DNA TGCGCCAGCAGCTGGGGGGACCAGAGGGCCTACAATGAGCAGTTCTTC.